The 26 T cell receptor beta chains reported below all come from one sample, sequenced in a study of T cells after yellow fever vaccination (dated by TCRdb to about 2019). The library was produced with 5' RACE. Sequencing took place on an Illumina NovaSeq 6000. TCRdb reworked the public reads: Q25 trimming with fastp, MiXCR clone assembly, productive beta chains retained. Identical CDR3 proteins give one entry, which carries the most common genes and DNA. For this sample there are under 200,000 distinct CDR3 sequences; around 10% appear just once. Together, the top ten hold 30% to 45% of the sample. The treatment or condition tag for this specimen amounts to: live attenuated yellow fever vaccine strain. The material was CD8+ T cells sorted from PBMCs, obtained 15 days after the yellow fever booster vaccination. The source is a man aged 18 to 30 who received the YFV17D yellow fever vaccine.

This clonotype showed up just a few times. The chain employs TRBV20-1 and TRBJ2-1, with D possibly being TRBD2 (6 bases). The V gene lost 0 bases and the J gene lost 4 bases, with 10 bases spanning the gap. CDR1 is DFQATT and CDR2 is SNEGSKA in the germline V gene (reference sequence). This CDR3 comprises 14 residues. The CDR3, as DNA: TGCAGTGCTAGAGATCAGCGGGCATACAATGAGCAGTTCTTC. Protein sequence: CSARDQRAYNEQFF.

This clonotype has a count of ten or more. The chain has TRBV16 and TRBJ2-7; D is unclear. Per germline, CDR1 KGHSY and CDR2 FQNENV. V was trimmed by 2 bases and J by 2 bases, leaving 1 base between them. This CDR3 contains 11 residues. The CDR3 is CASSQTYEQYF. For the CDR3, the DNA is TGTGCCAGCAGCCAAACCTACGAGCAGTACTTC.

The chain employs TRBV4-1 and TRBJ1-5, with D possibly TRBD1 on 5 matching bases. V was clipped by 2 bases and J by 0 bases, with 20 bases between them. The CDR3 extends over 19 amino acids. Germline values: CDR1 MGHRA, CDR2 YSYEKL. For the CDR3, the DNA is TGCGCCAGCAGCCAATTCTTGGGCCTCGAGGGGTATAGCAATCAGCCCCAGCATTTT. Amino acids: CASSQFLGLEGYSNQPQHF.

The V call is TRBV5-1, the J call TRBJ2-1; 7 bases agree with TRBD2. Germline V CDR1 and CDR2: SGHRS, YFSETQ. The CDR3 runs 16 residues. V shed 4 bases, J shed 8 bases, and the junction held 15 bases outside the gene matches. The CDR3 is CASSPGGGSLGDEQFF. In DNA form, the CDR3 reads TGCGCCAGCAGCCCGGGGGGAGGGTCCCTCGGGGATGAGCAGTTCTTC.

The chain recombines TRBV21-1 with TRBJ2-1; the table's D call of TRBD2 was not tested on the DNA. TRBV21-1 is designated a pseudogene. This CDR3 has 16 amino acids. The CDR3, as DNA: TGTGCCAGCACCGACAAACGACTAGCGGCCGTCAATGAGCAGTTCTTC. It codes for CASTDKRLAAVNEQFF.

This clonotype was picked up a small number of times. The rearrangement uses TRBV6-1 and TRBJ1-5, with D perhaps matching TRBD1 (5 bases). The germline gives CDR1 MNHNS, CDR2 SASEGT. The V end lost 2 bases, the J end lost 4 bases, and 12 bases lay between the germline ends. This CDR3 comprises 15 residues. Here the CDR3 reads CASSEFQGANQPQHF. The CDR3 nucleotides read TGTGCCAGCAGTGAATTTCAGGGCGCGAATCAGCCCCAGCATTTT.

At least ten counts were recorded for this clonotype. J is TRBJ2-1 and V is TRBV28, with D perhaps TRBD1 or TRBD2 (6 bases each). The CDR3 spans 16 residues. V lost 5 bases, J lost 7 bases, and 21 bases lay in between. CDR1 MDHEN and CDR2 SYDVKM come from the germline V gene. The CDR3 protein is CASSLSPGGRPNEQFF. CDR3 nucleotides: TGTGCCAGCAGTCTCTCCCCCGGGGGCAGACCTAATGAGCAGTTCTTC.

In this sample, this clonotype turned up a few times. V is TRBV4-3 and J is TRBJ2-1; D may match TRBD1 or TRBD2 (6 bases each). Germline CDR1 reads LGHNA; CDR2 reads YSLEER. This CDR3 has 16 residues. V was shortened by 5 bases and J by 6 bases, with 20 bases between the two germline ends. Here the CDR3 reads CASSFRWGAFGNEQFF. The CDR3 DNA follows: TGCGCCAGCAGCTTTCGATGGGGGGCCTTCGGCAATGAGCAGTTCTTC.

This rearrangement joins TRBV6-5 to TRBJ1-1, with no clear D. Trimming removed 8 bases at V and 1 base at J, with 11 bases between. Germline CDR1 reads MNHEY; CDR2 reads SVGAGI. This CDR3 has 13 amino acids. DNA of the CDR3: TGTGCCAGCTCGGTTCCGGGGAACACTGAAGCTTTCTTT. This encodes CASSVPGNTEAFF.

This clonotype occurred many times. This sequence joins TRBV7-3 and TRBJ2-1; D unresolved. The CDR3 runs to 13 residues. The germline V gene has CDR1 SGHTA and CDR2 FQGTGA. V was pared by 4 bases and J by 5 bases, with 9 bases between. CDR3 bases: TGTGCCAGCAGCTCCGGACCCAACAATGAGCAGTTCTTC. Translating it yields CASSSGPNNEQFF.

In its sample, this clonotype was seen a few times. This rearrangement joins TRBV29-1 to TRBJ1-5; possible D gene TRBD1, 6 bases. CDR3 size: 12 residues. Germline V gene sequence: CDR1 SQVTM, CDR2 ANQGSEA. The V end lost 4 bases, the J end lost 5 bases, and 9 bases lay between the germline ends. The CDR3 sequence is CSVGGGDQPQHF. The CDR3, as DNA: TGCAGCGTTGGCGGGGGCGATCAGCCCCAGCATTTT.

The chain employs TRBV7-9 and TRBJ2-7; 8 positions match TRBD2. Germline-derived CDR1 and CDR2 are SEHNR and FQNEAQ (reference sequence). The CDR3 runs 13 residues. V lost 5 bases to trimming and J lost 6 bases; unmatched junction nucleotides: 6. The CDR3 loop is CASSRGGRPEQYV. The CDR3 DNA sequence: TGTGCCAGCAGCCGGGGGGGTCGGCCCGAGCAGTACGTC.

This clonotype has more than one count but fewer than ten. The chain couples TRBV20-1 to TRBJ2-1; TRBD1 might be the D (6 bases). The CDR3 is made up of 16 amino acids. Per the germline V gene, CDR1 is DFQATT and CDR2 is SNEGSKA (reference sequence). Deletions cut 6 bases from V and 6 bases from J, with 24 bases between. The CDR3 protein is CSARPGTSAIANEQFF. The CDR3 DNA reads TGCAGTGCCCGTCCCGGGACATCGGCTATCGCCAATGAGCAGTTCTTC.

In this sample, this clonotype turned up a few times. Here the CDR3 reads CASSLAPGGGPGFTDTQYF. CDR3 bases: TGCGCCAGCAGCTTGGCCCCTGGCGGGGGGCCGGGATTCACAGATACGCAGTATTTT. The chain joins TRBV5-1 to TRBJ2-3; 8 positions match TRBD2. The J segment lost 2 bases and the V segment lost 0 bases, leaving 14 bases of the junction unmatched. Germline lookup yields CDR1 SGHRS and CDR2 YFSETQ. CDR3 length: 19 residues.

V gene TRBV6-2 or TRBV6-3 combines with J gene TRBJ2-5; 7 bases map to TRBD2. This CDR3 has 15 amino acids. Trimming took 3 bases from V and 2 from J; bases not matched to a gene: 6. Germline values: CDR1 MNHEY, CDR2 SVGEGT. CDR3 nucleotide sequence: TGTGCCAGCAGTTATGGGGGGGAGCCACAAGAGACCCAGTACTTC. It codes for CASSYGGEPQETQYF.

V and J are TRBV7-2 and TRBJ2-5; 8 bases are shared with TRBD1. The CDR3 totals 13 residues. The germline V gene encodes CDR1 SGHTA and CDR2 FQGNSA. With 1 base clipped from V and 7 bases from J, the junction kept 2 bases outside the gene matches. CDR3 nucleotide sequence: TGTGCCAGCAGCTTAGAACAGGGGGTGACCCAGTACTTC. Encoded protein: CASSLEQGVTQYF.

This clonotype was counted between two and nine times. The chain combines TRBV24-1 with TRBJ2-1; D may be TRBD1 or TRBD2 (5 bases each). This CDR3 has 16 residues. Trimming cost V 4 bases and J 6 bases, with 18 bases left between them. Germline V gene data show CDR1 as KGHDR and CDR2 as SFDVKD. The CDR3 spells CATSDATAMEVNEQFF. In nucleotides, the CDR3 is TGTGCCACCAGTGACGCGACAGCCATGGAGGTCAATGAGCAGTTCTTC.

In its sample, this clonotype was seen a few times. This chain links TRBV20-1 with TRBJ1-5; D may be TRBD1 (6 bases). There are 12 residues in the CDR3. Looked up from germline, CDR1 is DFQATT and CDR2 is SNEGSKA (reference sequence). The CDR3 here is CSLDRYNQPQHF. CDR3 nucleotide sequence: TGCAGCCTAGACAGGTACAATCAGCCCCAGCATTTT.

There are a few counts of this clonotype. CDR3 nucleotides: TGCGCCAGCAGCCCTCCCGCAGGGACTGTGAACACTGAAGCTTTCTTT. The encoded protein is CASSPPAGTVNTEAFF. The J gene is TRBJ1-1, the V gene TRBV5-1; tentative D call: TRBD1 (5 bases). Trimming left V 4 bases short and J 0 bases short, with 16 bases between. Germline loops: CDR1 SGHRS, CDR2 YFSETQ. This CDR3 comprises 16 residues.

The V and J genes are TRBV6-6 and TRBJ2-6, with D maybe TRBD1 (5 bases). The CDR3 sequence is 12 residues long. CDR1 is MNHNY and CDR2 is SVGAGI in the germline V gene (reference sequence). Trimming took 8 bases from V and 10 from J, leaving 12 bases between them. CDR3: CASETEPNVLTF. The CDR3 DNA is TGTGCCAGCGAGACAGAGCCGAACGTCCTGACTTTC.

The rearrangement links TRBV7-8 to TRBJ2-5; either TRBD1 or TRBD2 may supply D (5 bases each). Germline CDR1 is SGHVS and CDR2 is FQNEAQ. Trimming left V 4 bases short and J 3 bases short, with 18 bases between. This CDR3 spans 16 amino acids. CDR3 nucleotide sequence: TGTGCCAGCAGCTCAACGTCCCTGGGACCCGAAGAGACCCAGTACTTC. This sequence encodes CASSSTSLGPEETQYF.

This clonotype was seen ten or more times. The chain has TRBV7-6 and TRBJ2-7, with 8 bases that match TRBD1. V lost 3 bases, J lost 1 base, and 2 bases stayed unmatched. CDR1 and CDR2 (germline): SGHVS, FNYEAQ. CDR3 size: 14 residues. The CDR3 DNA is TGTGCCAGCAGCTTGAACAGGGGGTCCTACGAGCAGTACTTC. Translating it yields CASSLNRGSYEQYF.

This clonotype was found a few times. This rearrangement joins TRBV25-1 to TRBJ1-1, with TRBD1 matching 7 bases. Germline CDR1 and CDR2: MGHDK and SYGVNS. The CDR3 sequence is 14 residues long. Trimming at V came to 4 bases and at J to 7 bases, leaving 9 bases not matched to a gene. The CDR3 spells CASSGLRGIVEAFF. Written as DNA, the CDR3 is TGTGCCAGCAGTGGCCTCAGGGGGATTGTTGAAGCTTTCTTT.

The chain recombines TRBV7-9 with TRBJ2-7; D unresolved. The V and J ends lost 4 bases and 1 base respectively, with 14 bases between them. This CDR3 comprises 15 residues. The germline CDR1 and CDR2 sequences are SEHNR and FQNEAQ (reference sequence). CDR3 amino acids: CASSSPYGPSYEQYV. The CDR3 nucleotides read TGTGCCAGCAGCTCTCCTTATGGGCCGTCCTACGAGCAGTACGTC.

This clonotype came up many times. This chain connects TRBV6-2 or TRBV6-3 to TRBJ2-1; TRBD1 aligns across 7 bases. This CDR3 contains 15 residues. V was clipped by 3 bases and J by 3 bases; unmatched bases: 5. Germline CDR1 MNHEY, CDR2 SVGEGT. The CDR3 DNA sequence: TGTGCCAGCAGTTATTCCGACAGGGTCTACAATGAGCAGTTCTTC. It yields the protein CASSYSDRVYNEQFF.

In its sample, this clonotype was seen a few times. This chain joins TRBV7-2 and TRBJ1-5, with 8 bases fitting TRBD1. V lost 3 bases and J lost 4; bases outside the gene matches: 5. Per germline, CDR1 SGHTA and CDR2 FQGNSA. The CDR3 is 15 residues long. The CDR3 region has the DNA TGTGCCAGCAGCTTCGTGACAGGGGAGAATCAGCCCCAGCATTTT. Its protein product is CASSFVTGENQPQHF. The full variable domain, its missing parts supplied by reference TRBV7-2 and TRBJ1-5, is GAGVSQSPSNKVTEKGKDVELRCDPISGHTALYWYRQSLGQGLEFLIYFQGNSAPDKSGLPSDRFSAERTGGSVSTLTIQRTQQEDSAVYLCASSFVTGENQPQHFGDGTRLSIL.